This paragraph reports one T cell receptor beta chain. The data originate from a study of cytomegalovirus exposure and HLA in healthy donors. PCR used 60 Vbeta primers and 13 Jbeta primers. The assay was immunoSEQ multiplex PCR, and TCRdb's table has in-frame clones only and misses some. The sample holds 150,000 to 200,000 clones, around 85% seen once. After removal of 7 bases from V and 6 bases from J, the junction contained 9 bases not matched to a gene. The CDR3 is made up of 15 amino acids. The germline CDR1 and CDR2 sequences are MNHNS and SASEGT. The clonotype comes from a human donor in good health. This chain uses TRBV6-1 with TRBJ2-3; 11 bases align to TRBD1. Source material: PBMCs. This chain's CDR3 is CASTRGQGATDTQYF. The CDR3 DNA is TGTGCCAGCACCCGTGGACAGGGGGCTACGGATACGCAGTATTTT.